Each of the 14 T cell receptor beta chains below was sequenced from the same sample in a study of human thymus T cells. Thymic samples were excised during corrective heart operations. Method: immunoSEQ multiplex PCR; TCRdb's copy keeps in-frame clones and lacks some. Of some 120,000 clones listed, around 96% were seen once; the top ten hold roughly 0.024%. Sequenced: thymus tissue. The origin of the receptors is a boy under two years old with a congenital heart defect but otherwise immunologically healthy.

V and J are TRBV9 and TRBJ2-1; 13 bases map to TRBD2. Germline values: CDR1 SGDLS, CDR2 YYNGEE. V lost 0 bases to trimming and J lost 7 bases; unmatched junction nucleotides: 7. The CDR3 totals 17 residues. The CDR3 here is CASSVEGGLAGKNEQFF. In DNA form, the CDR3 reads TGTGCCAGCAGCGTAGAGGGGGGACTAGCGGGGAAAAATGAGCAGTTCTTC.

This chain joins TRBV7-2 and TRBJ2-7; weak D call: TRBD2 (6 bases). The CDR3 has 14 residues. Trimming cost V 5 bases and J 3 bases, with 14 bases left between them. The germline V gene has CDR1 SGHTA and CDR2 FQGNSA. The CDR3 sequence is CASSQRATSYEQYF. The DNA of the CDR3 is TGTGCCAGCAGCCAGCGGGCCACTAGCTACGAGCAGTACTTC.

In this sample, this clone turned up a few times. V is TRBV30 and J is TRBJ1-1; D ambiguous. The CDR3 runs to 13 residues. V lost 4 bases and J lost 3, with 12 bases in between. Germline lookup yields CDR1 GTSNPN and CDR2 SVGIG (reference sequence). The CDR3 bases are TGTGCCTGGACCCGTTGGGTAGACACTGAAGCTTTCTTT. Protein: CAWTRWVDTEAFF.

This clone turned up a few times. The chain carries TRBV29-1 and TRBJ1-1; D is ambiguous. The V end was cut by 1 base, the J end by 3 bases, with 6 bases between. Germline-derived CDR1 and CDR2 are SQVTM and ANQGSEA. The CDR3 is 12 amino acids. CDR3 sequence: CSVEVPYTEAFF. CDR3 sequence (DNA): TGCAGCGTTGAAGTACCTTACACTGAAGCTTTCTTT.

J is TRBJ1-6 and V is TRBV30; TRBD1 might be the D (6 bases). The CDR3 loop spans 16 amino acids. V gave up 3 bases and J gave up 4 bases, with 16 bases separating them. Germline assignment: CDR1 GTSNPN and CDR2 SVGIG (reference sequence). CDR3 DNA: TGTGCCTGGAGCCACAGGGACAATCCATATAATTCACCCCTCCACTTT. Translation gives CAWSHRDNPYNSPLHF.

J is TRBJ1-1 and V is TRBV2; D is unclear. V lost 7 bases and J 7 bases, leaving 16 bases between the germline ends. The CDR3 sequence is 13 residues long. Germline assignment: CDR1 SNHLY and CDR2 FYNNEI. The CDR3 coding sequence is TGTGCCAGCACCTTGACGTACCCGGGTGAAGCTTTCTTT. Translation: CASTLTYPGEAFF. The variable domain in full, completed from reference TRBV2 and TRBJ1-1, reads EPEVTQTPSHQVTQMGQEVILRCVPISNHLYFYWYRQILGQKVEFLVSFYNNEISEKSEIFDDQFSVERPDGSNFTLKIRSTKLEDSAMYFCASTLTYPGEAFFGQGTRLTVV.

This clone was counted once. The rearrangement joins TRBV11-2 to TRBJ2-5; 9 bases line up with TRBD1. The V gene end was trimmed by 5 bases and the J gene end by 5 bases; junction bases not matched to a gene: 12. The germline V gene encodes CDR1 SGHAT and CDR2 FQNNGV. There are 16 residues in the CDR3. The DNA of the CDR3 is TGTGCCAGCAGCGGATCGGGACAGGGTGTAAGGGAGACCCAGTACTTC. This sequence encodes CASSGSGQGVRETQYF.

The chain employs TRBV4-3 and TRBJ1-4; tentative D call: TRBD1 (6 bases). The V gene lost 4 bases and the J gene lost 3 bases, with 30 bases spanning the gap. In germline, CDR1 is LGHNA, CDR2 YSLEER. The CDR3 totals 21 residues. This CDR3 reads CASSPHLPGGWLTAPNEKLFF. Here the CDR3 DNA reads TGCGCCAGCAGCCCGCATTTGCCGGGGGGCTGGCTCACCGCCCCTAATGAAAAACTGTTTTTT.

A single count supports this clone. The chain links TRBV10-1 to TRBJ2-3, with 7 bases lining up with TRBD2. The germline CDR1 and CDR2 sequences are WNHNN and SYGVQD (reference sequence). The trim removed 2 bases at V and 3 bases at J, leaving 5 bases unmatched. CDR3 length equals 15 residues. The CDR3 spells CASSESGEPTDTQYF. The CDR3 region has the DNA TGCGCCAGCAGTGAGAGCGGGGAGCCAACAGATACGCAGTATTTT.

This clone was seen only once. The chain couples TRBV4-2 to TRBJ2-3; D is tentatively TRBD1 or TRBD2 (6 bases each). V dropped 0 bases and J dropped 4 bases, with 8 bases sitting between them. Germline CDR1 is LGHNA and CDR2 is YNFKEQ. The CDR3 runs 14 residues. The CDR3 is CASSQDRGADTQYF. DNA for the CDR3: TGTGCCAGCAGCCAAGATAGGGGGGCAGATACGCAGTATTTT.

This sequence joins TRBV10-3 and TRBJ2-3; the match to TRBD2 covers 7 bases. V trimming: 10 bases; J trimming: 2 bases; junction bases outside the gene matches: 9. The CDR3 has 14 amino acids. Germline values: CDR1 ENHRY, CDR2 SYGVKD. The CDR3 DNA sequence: TGTGCCACGGGGGACTATCAAAACACAGATACGCAGTATTTT. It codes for CATGDYQNTDTQYF.

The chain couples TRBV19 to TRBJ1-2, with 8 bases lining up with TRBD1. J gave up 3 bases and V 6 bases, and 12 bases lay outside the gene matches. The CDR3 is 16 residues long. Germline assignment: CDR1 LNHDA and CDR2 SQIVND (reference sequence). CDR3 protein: CASRETGEKSDYGYTF. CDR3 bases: TGTGCCAGTAGAGAGACAGGGGAAAAGTCGGACTATGGCTACACCTTC.

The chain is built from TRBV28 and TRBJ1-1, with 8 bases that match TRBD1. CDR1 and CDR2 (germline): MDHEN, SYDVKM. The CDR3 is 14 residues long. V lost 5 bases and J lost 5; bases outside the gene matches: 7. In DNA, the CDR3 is TGTGCCAGCAGTCGACAGGGGAGAGGGACTGAAGCTTTCTTT. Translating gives CASSRQGRGTEAFF.

The CDR3 sequence is CASSSPGPTNTGELFF. The CDR3 nucleotides are TGTGCCAGCAGCTCTCCGGGACCCACGAACACCGGGGAGCTGTTTTTT. V usage is TRBV5-6 and J usage is TRBJ2-2, with D perhaps matching TRBD1 or TRBD2 (5 bases each). The germline V gene encodes CDR1 SGHDT and CDR2 YYEEEE. V was trimmed by 3 bases and J by 0 bases, leaving 12 bases between them. This CDR3 contains 16 residues.